These T cell receptor beta chains were read from a single sample in a study of blood T cell repertoires in COVID-19. Clones were read by immunoSEQ multiplex PCR, and TCRdb kept only the in-frame ones, dropping some. The sample has 35,000 to 45,000 clones; approximately 88% are singletons. The source material was peripheral blood. The source of these receptors is a human donor in a cohort sampled during active COVID-19. The CDR3 runs from the conserved cysteine through the conserved F or W. Fields, in order: V gene, clone size, J gene, D gene, CDR3 DNA, CDR3 protein. The D gene is left open where the match is weak. Rows give clone size only sometimes, using once, few, many, or a class for an expanded clone.

>TRBV3-1/TRBV3-2|.|TRBJ2-5|.
TGTGCCAGCAGCCACAGGGCCGGAGAGGAGACCCAGTACTTC
CASSHRAGEETQYF
>TRBV5-1|.|TRBJ2-2|TRBD1
TGCGCCAGCATTTTAAATCCTGGGACAGGGTCGAGCGGGGAGCTGTTTTTT
CASILNPGTGSSGELFF
>TRBV2|.|TRBJ2-3|.
TGTGCCAGCAGTGAACCTAGTAAGGGCACAGATACGCAGTATTTT
CASSEPSKGTDTQYF
>TRBV7-9|few|TRBJ1-2|TRBD1
TGTGCCAGCAGCTTCGGACAGGTGTATGGCTACACCTTC
CASSFGQVYGYTF
>TRBV28|.|TRBJ1-2|TRBD1
TGTGCCAGCAGTCGGAGGGACAGGGGGCGGACGATTAACTATGGCTACACCTTC
CASSRRDRGRTINYGYTF
>TRBV7-2|.|TRBJ1-2|TRBD1
TGTGCCAGCAGCTTAGCAACGACAGGGACCAACTATGGCTACACCTTC
CASSLATTGTNYGYTF
>TRBV30|.|TRBJ2-3|.
TGTGCTTCGGACTGGAACACAGATACGCAGTATTTT
CASDWNTDTQYF
>TRBV19|.|TRBJ1-5|TRBD1
TGTGCCACTAACGAGGGACAGCCCAATCAGCCCCAGCATTTT
CATNEGQPNQPQHF
>TRBV4-1|once|TRBJ1-5|TRBD1
TGCGCCAGCAGCCAGAGACCAACAGGGGATCAGCCCCAGCATTTT
CASSQRPTGDQPQHF
>TRBV18|.|TRBJ2-7|TRBD1
TGTGCCAGCTCAACGACAGGGACCTACGAGCAGTACTTC
CASSTTGTYEQYF
>TRBV7-9|.|TRBJ2-1|.
TGTGCCAGCAGCTTAGGACAGGTGGGTGAGCAGTTCTTC
CASSLGQVGEQFF
>TRBV29-1|.|TRBJ1-2|.
TGCAGCGCTCCGGGGGGCGCGGCTGGCTACACCTTC
CSAPGGAAGYTF
>TRBV6-5|.|TRBJ2-7|TRBD2
TGTGCCAGCAAGTTGACGTCTAGCGGAACCTACGAGCAGTACTTC
CASKLTSSGTYEQYF
>TRBV6-6|.|TRBJ1-1|.
TGTGCCAGCAGTTATGAGGGAGGCGGGACTGAAGCTTTCTTT
CASSYEGGGTEAFF